This T cell receptor (beta chain) was observed in a study of T-cell memory formation after mild COVID-19. Study information: Largely, TCR clusters stayed within a single donor. Whole-study results and caveats: Some responding clones appeared in pre-infection memory, suggesting cross-reactive memory joined. A second wave expanding day 15 to 37 was CD4+-biased; contracting clones were balanced.

To note about this clonotype: Antigen: not known.

5'RACE primed at constant segments yielded TCR alpha and TCR beta cDNA libraries bearing sample barcodes and UMIs. TCRdb processed the 5' RACE reads anew with MiXCR; each CDR3 protein has one entry. Of fewer than 650,000 distinct CDR3 sequences listed, approximately 21% were seen once; the top ten hold about 8.2%. V lost 1 base and J lost 9; bases outside the gene matches: 11. The length of the CDR3 is 15 residues. The germline gives CDR1 SEHNR, CDR2 FQNEAQ (reference sequence). The chain is built from TRBV7-9 and TRBJ2-5; 7 bases are shared with TRBD2. The sample taken for sequencing was PBMCs or a T cell subset sorted from them (not recorded which). This clonotype was obtained from an adult woman who had mild COVID-19 (a few samples of this study predate the infection). Cell type and time point are not known. CDR3 residues: CASSLVTSSLRAQYF. The CDR3 region has the DNA TGTGCCAGCAGCTTAGTGACTAGCTCTCTGAGAGCCCAGTACTTC. Using reference TRBV7-9 and TRBJ2-5 for the parts outside the CDR3, the full variable domain is DTGVSQNPRHKITKRGQNVTFRCDPISEHNRLYWYRQTLGQGPEFLTYFQNEAQLEKSRLLSDRFSAERPKGSFSTLEIQRTEQGDSAMYLCASSLVTSSLRAQYFGPGTRLLVL.